This TCR beta chain was captured in a study of T cells in Graves' hyperthyroidism and ophthalmopathy. This CDR3 contains 13 residues. Germline V gene lookup returns CDR1 MNHNY and CDR2 SVGAGI (reference sequence). Trimming left V 5 bases short and J 1 base short, with 8 bases between. This clonotype was observed many times. RNA transcripts served as the template for amplifying TCR beta CDR3 regions. The HTBI primer set drove a first-round RT-PCR of the TCR CDR3. TCRdb redid the calling of the multiplex PCR reads with MiXCR, one entry per CDR3 protein. Of about 510,000 distinct CDR3 sequences listed, over 35% are singletons.

Sequenced input: peripheral blood or thyroid tissue (not recorded which). The genes are TRBV6-6 and TRBJ1-1, with D maybe TRBD1 (5 bases). The TCR comes from an adult woman with Graves' disease, either hyperthyroidism or ophthalmopathy (not recorded which). The CDR3 is CASSVQGNTEAFF. Here the CDR3 DNA reads TGTGCCAGCAGTGTCCAGGGGAACACTGAAGCTTTCTTT.